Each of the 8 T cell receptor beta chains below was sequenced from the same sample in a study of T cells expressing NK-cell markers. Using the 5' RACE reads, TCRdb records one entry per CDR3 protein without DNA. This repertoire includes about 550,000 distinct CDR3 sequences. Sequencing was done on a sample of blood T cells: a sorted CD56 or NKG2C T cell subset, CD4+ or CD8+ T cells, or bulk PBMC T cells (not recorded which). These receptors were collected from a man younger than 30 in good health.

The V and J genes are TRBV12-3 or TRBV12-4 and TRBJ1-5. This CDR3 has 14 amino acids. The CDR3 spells CASTIGPSGKPQHF.

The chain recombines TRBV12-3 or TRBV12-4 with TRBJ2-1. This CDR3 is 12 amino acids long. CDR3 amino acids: CASSLRGHEQFF.

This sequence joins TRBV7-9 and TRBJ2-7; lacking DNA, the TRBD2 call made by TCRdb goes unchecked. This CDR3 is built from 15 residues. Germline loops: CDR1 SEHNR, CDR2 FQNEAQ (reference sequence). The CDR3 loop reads CASSFKLADSYEQYF.

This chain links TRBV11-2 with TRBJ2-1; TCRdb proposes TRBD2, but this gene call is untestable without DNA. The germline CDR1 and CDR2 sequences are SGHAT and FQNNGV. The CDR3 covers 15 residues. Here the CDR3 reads CASSLGTSGMNEQFF.

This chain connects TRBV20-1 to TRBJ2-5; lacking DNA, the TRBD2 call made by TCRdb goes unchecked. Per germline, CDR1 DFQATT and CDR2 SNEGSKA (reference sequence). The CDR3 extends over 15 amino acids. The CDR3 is CSARDGAGGQGTQYF.

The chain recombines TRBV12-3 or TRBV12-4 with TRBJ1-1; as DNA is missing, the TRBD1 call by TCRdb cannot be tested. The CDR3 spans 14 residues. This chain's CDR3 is CASSKTGGSYEAFF.

The chain's CDR3 is CSVISQGPQFF. The chain joins TRBV29-1 to TRBJ2-1; TCRdb selects TRBD2, and the lack of DNA leaves this call unchecked. CDR3 size: 11 residues. Germline V gene sequence: CDR1 SQVTM, CDR2 ANQGSEA.

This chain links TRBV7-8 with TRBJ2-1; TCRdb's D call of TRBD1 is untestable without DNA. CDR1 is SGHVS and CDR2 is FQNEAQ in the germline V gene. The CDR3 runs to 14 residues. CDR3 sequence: CASSLSMGGHEQFF.